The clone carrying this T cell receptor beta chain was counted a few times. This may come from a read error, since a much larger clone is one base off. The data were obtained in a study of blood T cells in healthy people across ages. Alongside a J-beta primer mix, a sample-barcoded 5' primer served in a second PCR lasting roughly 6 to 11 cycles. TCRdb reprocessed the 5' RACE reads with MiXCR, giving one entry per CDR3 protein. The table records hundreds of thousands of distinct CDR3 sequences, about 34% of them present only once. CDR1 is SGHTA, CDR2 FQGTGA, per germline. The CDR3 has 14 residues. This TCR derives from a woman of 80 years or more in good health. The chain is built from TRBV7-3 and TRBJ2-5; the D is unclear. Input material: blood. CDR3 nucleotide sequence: TGTGCCAGCAGCTTAGACTCCTCGATGGAGACCCGGTACTTC. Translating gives CASSLDSSMETRYF.